The 17 T cell receptor beta chains below come from one sample, sequenced in a study of vaccination and CD4 T cells after COVID-19. Their specific antigens are unknown. Sample treatment: roughly ten-day PBMC culture with coronavirus spike peptide pools or control peptides (ViraFEST assay). Sequenced with the Oncomine TCR Beta short-read assay was DNA taken from cultured CD4+ T cells. TCRdb reprocessed the PCR reads via MiXCR and lists one record per CDR3 protein. The repertoire holds approximately 7,600 distinct CDR3 sequences, with less than 75% as singletons. The sequenced material came from CD4+ T cells from blood, cultured in vitro. The receptor source for this set is a human donor who had recovered from COVID-19.

By sample fraction, this clonotype is medium-sized. This sequence joins TRBV21-1 and TRBJ2-5. TRBV21-1 is noted as a pseudogene. There are 13 residues in the CDR3. CDR3 sequence (DNA): TGTGCCAGCAGTTTGTGGGGTAAGGAGACCCAGTACTTC. This codes for CASSLWGKETQYF.

The chain couples TRBV7-6 to TRBJ1-6; TRBD1 aligns across 7 bases. CDR1 is SGHVS and CDR2 is FNYEAQ in the germline V gene. Trimming took 5 bases from V and 6 from J; bases not matched to a gene: 4. This CDR3 spans 14 amino acids. CDR3 coding DNA: TGTGCCAGCAGCGGACAGGTCTCTAATTCACCCCTCCACTTT. Protein: CASSGQVSNSPLHF.

The chain carries TRBV19 and TRBJ2-5; possible D gene TRBD1, 5 bases. Germline V gives CDR1 LNHDA, CDR2 SQIVND (reference sequence). CDR3 length equals 12 residues. Trimming cost V 8 bases and J 5 bases, with 12 bases left between them. In DNA, the CDR3 is TGTGCCAGTGGGGCGCGTTGGGAGACCCAGTACTTC. This gives the protein CASGARWETQYF.

The table lists this clonotype with a count of one. The chain joins TRBV28 to TRBJ1-3; D is perhaps TRBD1 (5 bases). This CDR3 region has 17 residues. Trimming took off 2 bases at V and 2 bases at J, with 16 bases between the two ends. Germline V gene lookup returns CDR1 MDHEN and CDR2 SYDVKM. Written as DNA, the CDR3 is TGTGCCAGCAGTTTAGTGGCCGGCTCGGGGGCTGGAAACACCATATATTTT. Protein: CASSLVAGSGAGNTIYF.

This clonotype is labeled medium-sized. V usage is TRBV20-1 and J usage is TRBJ2-5; 11 nucleotides align to TRBD1. The CDR3 consists of 14 residues. Germline V lookup: CDR1 DFQATT, CDR2 SNEGSKA (reference sequence). V shed 6 bases, J shed 5 bases, and the junction held 8 bases outside the gene matches. The CDR3 region is CSALGQGGMETQYF. DNA for the CDR3: TGCAGTGCCCTGGGACAGGGGGGTATGGAGACCCAGTACTTC.

The chain carries TRBV20-1 and TRBJ1-2; 10 bases match TRBD1. This CDR3 spans 16 amino acids. The V gene's germline CDR1 is DFQATT and CDR2 SNEGSKA (reference sequence). J gave up 2 bases and V 4 bases, and 10 bases lay outside the gene matches. CDR3 nucleotides: TGCAGTGCTATGACAAGGGGGACAGGGGCGAACTATGGCTACACCTTC. It specifies CSAMTRGTGANYGYTF.

V usage is TRBV11-2 and J usage is TRBJ2-3, with 9 nucleotides matching TRBD1. Germline CDR1 SGHAT, CDR2 FQNNGV. The CDR3 spans 17 residues. V shed 1 base and J 3 bases; nucleotides not matched to a gene: 8. CDR3 DNA sequence: TGTGCCAGCAGCTTAGGCGGGACAGGGATTAGGACAGATACGCAGTATTTT. Amino acid sequence: CASSLGGTGIRTDTQYF.

J is TRBJ2-7 and V is TRBV30; D is undetermined. CDR3 length: 11 amino acids. Germline assignment: CDR1 GTSNPN and CDR2 SVGIG (reference sequence). V was shortened by 4 bases and J by 8 bases, with 12 bases between the two germline ends. CDR3 DNA: TGTGCCTGGAACCCAGGAATGAAGCAGTACTTC. This sequence encodes CAWNPGMKQYF.

The J gene is TRBJ1-5, the V gene TRBV6-2 or TRBV6-3; no definite D call. Germline V CDR1 and CDR2: MNHEY, SVGEGT. The CDR3 spans 15 residues. V gave up 6 bases and J gave up 2 bases, with 14 bases separating them. The CDR3 nucleotides read TGTGCCAGCAGGTCGGGTGGCGTGGGCAATCAGCCCCAGCATTTT. This translates into CASRSGGVGNQPQHF.

The chain recombines TRBV9 with TRBJ1-1; weak D call: TRBD1 (5 bases). The germline CDR1 and CDR2 sequences are SGDLS and YYNGEE. Trimming took 2 bases from V and 11 from J, leaving 19 bases between them. The CDR3 is 14 residues long. The CDR3 DNA is TGTGCCAGCAGCGTCTCCCGGGGCGGGGAAATGGCTTTCTTT. Translated: CASSVSRGGEMAFF.

The chain is built from TRBV7-8 and TRBJ2-2; D is unclear. CDR1 and CDR2 from the germline V gene are SGHVS and FQNEAQ. The CDR3 extends over 14 amino acids. V was pared by 1 base and J by 5 bases, with 8 bases between. DNA of the CDR3: TGTGCCAGCAGCTTAGTACTCCGGACCGGGGAGCTGTTTTTT. Residues: CASSLVLRTGELFF. Complete variable domain (other parts from reference TRBV7-8 and TRBJ2-2): GAGVSQSPRYKVAKRGQDVALRCDPISGHVSLFWYQQALGQGPEFLTYFQNEAQLDKSGLPSDRFFAERPEGSVSTLKIQRTQQEDSAVYLCASSLVLRTGELFFGEGSRLTVL.

The CDR3 reads CASSFREGQPQHF. As DNA, the CDR3 is TGTGCCAGCAGTTTCAGGGAGGGACAGCCCCAGCATTTT. V is TRBV27 and J is TRBJ1-5; tentatively, D is TRBD1 (5 bases). V was cut by 3 bases and J by 7 bases, with 10 bases left in between. The CDR3 consists of 13 residues. Germline loops: CDR1 MNHEY, CDR2 SMNVEV (reference sequence).

The J gene is TRBJ1-2, the V gene TRBV20-1; D is ambiguous. This CDR3 region has 13 residues. Germline lookup yields CDR1 DFQATT and CDR2 SNEGSKA (reference sequence). The V gene lost 5 bases and the J gene lost 1 base, with 11 bases spanning the gap. CDR3: CSARIGGNYGYTF. The CDR3, as DNA: TGCAGTGCTCGGATCGGCGGTAACTATGGCTACACCTTC.

This clonotype is termed medium-sized (0.01 to 0.1%). The chain is built from TRBV7-9 and TRBJ1-1, with D unclear. This CDR3 has 14 residues. Trimming stripped 5 bases from V and 1 base from J, with 11 bases between. Germline loops: CDR1 SEHNR, CDR2 FQNEAQ (reference sequence). This CDR3 is CASSPSGGNTEAFF. The CDR3 DNA is TGTGCCAGCAGCCCCTCGGGCGGGAACACTGAAGCTTTCTTT.

This chain uses TRBV7-2 with TRBJ1-6; D call uncertain. CDR3 length: 12 residues. Germline CDR1 SGHTA, CDR2 FQGNSA. The ends were cut back, 3 bases at V and 12 bases at J, with 9 bases in the middle. The CDR3 coding sequence is TGTGCCAGCAGCTTCCCTCCAGAACCCCTCCACTTT. It is translated as CASSFPPEPLHF.

In its sample, this clonotype was seen once. The chain has TRBV7-2 and TRBJ1-5, with 11 bases aligning to TRBD1. Losses at the gene ends were 4 bases for V and 3 bases for J; bases not matched to a gene: 5. The CDR3 is made up of 16 amino acids. Looked up from germline, CDR1 is SGHTA and CDR2 is FQGNSA. CDR3 sequence (DNA): TGTGCCAGCAGCTACCAGGACAGGGGGCCCAATCAGCCCCAGCATTTT. Translation: CASSYQDRGPNQPQHF.

The CDR3 here is CASSGYDIAVRDTQYF. The DNA for the CDR3 is TGTGCCAGCAGCGGGTACGACATCGCTGTAAGGGATACGCAGTATTTT. The chain links TRBV28 to TRBJ2-3; D remains unclear. CDR3 size: 16 residues. The V gene lost 6 bases and the J gene lost 6 bases, with 22 bases spanning the gap. The germline V gene has CDR1 MDHEN and CDR2 SYDVKM.